This TCR beta chain emerged from a study of blood T cell repertoires in COVID-19. Study in general: Acute and convalescent COVID-19 specimens originated in the United States, Italy and Spain. T cells, B-cell-depleted T cells, or PBMCs provided the cDNA or gDNA that served as material.

V was clipped by 3 bases and J by 3 bases; unmatched bases: 8. In germline, CDR1 is LNHNV, CDR2 YYDKDF (reference sequence). CDR3 length: 15 amino acids. As originally analysed: The authors estimated nucleated cell counts from reference gene primer amplification. Produced via immunoSEQ multiplex PCR; TCRdb's table is partial and in-frame only. That table is the source of V, J and clone size, and D and trimming were worked out from the DNA. This table holds fewer than 500,000 clones, roughly 80% found once. The sequencing input was peripheral blood. The chain carries TRBV15 and TRBJ2-7, with 7 bases matching TRBD1. This TCR was sampled from a human donor with acute or convalescent COVID-19. The donor label of this sample is uncertain. This chain's CDR3 is CATSSLPGQIYEQYF. The CDR3 DNA reads as TGTGCCACCAGCAGCCTACCGGGACAGATCTACGAGCAGTACTTC.